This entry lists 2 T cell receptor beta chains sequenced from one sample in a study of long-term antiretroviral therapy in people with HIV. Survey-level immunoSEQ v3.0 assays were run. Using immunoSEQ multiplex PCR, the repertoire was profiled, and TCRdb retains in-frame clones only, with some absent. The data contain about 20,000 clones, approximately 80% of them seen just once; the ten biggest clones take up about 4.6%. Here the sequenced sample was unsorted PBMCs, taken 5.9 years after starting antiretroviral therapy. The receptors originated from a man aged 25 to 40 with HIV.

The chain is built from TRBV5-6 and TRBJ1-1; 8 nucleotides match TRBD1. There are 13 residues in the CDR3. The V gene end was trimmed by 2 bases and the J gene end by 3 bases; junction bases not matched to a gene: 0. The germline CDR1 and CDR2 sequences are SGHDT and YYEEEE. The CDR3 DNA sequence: TGTGCCAGCAGCTTACAGGGGGACACTGAAGCTTTCTTT. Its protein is CASSLQGDTEAFF.

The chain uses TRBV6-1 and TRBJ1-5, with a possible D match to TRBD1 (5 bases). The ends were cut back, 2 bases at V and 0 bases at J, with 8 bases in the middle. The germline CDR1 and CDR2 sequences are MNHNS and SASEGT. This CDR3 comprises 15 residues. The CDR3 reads CASSEFRVSNQPQHF. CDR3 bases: TGTGCCAGCAGTGAATTCAGGGTTAGCAATCAGCCCCAGCATTTT.